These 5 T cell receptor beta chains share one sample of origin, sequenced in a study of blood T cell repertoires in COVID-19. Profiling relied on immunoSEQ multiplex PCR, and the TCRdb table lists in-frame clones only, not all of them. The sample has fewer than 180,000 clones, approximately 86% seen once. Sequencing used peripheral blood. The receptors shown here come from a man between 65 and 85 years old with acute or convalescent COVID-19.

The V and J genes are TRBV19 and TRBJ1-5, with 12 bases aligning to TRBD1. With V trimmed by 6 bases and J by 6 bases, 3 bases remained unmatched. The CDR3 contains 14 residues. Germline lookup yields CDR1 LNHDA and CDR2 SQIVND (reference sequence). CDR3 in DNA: TGTGCCAGTAGCGGGACAGGGGGCCGTCAGCCCCAGCATTTT. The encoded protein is CASSGTGGRQPQHF.

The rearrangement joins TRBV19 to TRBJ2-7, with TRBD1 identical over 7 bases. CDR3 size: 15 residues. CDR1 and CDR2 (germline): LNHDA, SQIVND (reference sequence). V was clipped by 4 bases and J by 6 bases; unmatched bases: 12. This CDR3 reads CASSKPGQRLGEQYF. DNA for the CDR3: TGTGCCAGTAGTAAACCGGGACAGCGATTGGGCGAGCAGTACTTC.

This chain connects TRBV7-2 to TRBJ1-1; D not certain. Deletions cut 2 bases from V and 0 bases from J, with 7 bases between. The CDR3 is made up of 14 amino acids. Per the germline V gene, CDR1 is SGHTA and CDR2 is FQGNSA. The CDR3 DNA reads TGTGCCAGCAGCTTAAATAGCATGAACACTGAAGCTTTCTTT. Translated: CASSLNSMNTEAFF.

DNA of the CDR3: TGTGCCAGCAGCGGAGGGTCCGGAAACACCATATATTTT. Protein product: CASSGGSGNTIYF. The rearrangement uses TRBV7-2 and TRBJ1-3, with D uncertain. V lost 5 bases and J lost 4, with 9 bases in between. Germline V lookup: CDR1 SGHTA, CDR2 FQGNSA. This CDR3 contains 13 residues.

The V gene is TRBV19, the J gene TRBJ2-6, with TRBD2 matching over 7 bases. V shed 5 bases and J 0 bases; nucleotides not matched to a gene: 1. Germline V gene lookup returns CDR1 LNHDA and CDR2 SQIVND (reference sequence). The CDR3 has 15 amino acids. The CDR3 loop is CASSRDYSGANVLTF. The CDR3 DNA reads TGTGCCAGTAGTCGGGACTACTCTGGGGCCAACGTCCTGACTTTC.